The clone carrying this T cell receptor (beta chain) was observed a single time. Methods used by the authors: How many nucleated cells were present was estimated from reference gene primer amplification. Assay used: immunoSEQ multiplex PCR; TCRdb lists only in-frame clones, some missing. Clonal size and the V and J genes are those of that table, whereas D and trimming came from the DNA. The data show 59,000 or so clones, approximately 85% seen once. CDR3 length: 17 amino acids. Trimming took 0 bases from V and 1 from J; bases not matched to a gene: 3. Germline CDR1 and CDR2: WNHNN and SYGVQD (reference sequence). This entry comes from a study of blood T cell repertoires in COVID-19. For the study at large: From T cells, B-cell-depleted T cells, or PBMCs came the material, which was cDNA or gDNA.

This clonotype was obtained from a human donor in a cohort sampled during active COVID-19. V usage is TRBV10-1 and J usage is TRBJ2-3, with 11 bases aligning to TRBD2. Sequencing input: peripheral blood. The CDR3 DNA is TGCGCCAGCAGTGAGTCCTCACTAGCGGGGGGCACAGATACGCAGTATTTT. This encodes CASSESSLAGGTDTQYF.